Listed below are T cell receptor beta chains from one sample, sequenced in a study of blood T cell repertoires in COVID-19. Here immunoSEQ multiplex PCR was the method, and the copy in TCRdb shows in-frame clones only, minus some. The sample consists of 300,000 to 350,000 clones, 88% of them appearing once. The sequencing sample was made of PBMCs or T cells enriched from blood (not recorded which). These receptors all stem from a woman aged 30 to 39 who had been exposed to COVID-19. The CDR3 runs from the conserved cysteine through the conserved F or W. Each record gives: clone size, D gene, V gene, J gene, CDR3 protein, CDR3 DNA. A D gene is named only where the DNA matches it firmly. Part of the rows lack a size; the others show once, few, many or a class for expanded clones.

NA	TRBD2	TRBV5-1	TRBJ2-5	CASSQGTSGRYQETQYF	TGCGCCAGCAGCCAGGGGACTAGCGGGAGGTACCAAGAGACCCAGTACTTC
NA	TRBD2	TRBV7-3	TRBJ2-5	CASSEGTSGPYF	TGTGCCAGCAGCGAAGGGACTAGCGGGCCTTACTTC
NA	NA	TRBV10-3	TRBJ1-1	CAIIEGGANTEAFF	TGTGCCATCATTGAGGGGGGCGCGAACACTGAAGCTTTCTTT
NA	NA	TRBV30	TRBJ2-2	CAWKVKDKNTGELFF	TGTGCCTGGAAGGTCAAGGACAAGAACACCGGGGAGCTGTTTTTT
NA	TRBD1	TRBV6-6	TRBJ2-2	CASSLTGAGELFF	TGTGCCAGCAGTTTGACAGGGGCCGGGGAGCTGTTTTTT
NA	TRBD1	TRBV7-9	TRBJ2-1	CASSLEGTASYNEQFF	TGTGCCAGCAGCCTCGAGGGGACAGCGAGCTACAATGAGCAGTTCTTC
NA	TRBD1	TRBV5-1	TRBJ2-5	CASTWQGATQETQYF	TGCGCCAGCACCTGGCAGGGGGCCACCCAAGAGACCCAGTACTTC
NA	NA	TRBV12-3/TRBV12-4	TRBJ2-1	CASSRQFEQFF	TGTGCCAGCAGTCGACAGTTTGAGCAGTTCTTC
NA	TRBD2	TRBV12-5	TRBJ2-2	CASGTDSGARGAGELFF	TGTGCTAGTGGGACAGATAGCGGGGCGAGGGGCGCCGGGGAGCTGTTTTTT
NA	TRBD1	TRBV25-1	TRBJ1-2	CASSDHRGLLGYTF	TGTGCCAGCAGTGACCACAGGGGGCTCCTGGGCTACACCTTC
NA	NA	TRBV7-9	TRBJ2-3	CASSLDTGSPSTDTQYF	TGTGCCAGCAGCTTAGACACAGGGAGCCCTAGCACAGATACGCAGTATTTT
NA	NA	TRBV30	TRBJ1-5	CAWSVGGVSNQPQHF	TGTGCCTGGAGTGTAGGGGGGGTTAGCAATCAGCCCCAGCATTTT
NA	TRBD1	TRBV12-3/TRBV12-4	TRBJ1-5	CASRTGPLEPQHF	TGTGCCAGCAGGACAGGGCCACTTGAGCCCCAGCATTTT
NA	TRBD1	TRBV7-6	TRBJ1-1	CASSLVPTRDSQMNTEAFF	TGTGCCAGCAGCTTAGTCCCAACCCGGGACAGTCAGATGAACACTGAAGCTTTCTTT
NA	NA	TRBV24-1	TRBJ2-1	CATRGQGGNNEQFF	TGTGCCACCAGGGGACAAGGGGGTAACAATGAGCAGTTCTTC
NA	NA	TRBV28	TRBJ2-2	CASLDSGIVGSGELFF	TGTGCCAGCCTAGACTCCGGGATCGTAGGGTCCGGGGAGCTGTTTTTT
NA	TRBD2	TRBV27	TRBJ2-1	CASSLLAGRPEQFF	TGTGCCAGCAGTTTGCTAGCGGGTCGTCCGGAGCAGTTCTTC
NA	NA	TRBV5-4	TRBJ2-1	CASSLGLGAPSGNEQFF	TGTGCCAGCAGCTTGGGGTTAGGGGCCCCATCCGGCAATGAGCAGTTCTTC
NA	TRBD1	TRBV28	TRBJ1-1	CASSRGDSLNTEAFF	TGTGCCAGCAGCAGAGGGGACAGTCTGAACACTGAAGCTTTCTTT
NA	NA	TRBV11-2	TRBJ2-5	CASRSTQGLWETQYF	TGTGCCAGCAGATCCACACAGGGTTTGTGGGAGACCCAGTACTTC
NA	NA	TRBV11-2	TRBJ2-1	CASSAVQGQASNEQFF	TGTGCCAGCAGCGCCGTACAGGGCCAGGCTTCCAATGAGCAGTTCTTC
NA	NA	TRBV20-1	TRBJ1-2	CSARTENGYTF	TGCAGTGCTCGGACAGAGAATGGCTACACCTTC
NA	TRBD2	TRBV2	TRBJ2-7	CASSVLGRGSEQYF	TGTGCCAGCAGTGTGCTGGGGAGGGGCAGCGAGCAGTACTTC
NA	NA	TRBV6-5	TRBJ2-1	CASSLGRGNEQFF	TGTGCCAGCAGTCTCGGGCGGGGAAATGAGCAGTTCTTC
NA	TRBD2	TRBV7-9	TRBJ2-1	CASSQGLAIPEQFF	TGTGCCAGCAGCCAGGGACTAGCGATTCCTGAGCAGTTCTTC
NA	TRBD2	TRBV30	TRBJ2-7	CAWSGTSLNEQYF	TGTGCCTGGAGCGGGACTAGCCTAAACGAGCAGTACTTC
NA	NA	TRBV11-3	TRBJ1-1	CASSPMEGVYPEAFF	TGTGCCAGCAGCCCAATGGAAGGGGTCTATCCTGAAGCTTTCTTT
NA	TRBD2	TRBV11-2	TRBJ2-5	CASSPPTSGIRETQYF	TGTGCCAGCAGTCCACCGACTAGCGGGATAAGGGAGACCCAGTACTTC
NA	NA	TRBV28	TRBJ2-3	CASSLPRSWEGAQYF	TGTGCCAGCAGTCTACCCCGATCGTGGGAGGGGGCGCAGTATTTT
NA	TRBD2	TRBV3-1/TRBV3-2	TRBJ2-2	CASSQGGLAENTGELFF	TGTGCCAGCAGCCAAGGCGGACTAGCGGAGAACACCGGGGAGCTGTTTTTT
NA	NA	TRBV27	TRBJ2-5	CASSLSKLPGETQYF	TGTGCCAGCAGTTTATCCAAGCTCCCGGGGGAGACCCAGTACTTC
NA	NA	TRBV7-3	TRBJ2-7	CASSPRTSYYEQYF	TGTGCCAGCAGCCCAAGGACTTCGTACTACGAGCAGTACTTC
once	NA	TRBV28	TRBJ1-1	CASSRMNTEAFF	TGTGCCAGCAGCCGTATGAACACTGAAGCTTTCTTT
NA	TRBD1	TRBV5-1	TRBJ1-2	CASSRITGDYGYTF	TGCGCCAGCAGCCGGATCACAGGGGATTATGGCTACACCTTC
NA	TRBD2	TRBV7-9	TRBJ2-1	CASSLGLAGARSYNEQFF	TGTGCCAGCAGCTTAGGACTAGCGGGAGCCCGCTCCTACAATGAGCAGTTCTTC
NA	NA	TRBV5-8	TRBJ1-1	CASSLNFGNLNTEAFF	TGTGCCAGCAGCTTGAATTTCGGGAATTTGAACACTGAAGCTTTCTTT
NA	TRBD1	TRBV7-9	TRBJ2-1	CASSLGQYNEQFF	TGTGCCAGCAGCCTGGGACAGTACAATGAGCAGTTCTTC
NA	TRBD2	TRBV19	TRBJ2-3	CASSIRLAGGTDTQYF	TGTGCCAGTAGTATCAGACTAGCGGGAGGGACAGATACGCAGTATTTT
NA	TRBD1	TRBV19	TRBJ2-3	CASSMKGSGQVTDTQYF	TGTGCCAGTAGTATGAAGGGATCGGGACAGGTCACAGATACGCAGTATTTT
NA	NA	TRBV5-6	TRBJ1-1	CASSGNRVGNTEAFF	TGTGCCAGCAGCGGAAACAGGGTTGGGAACACTGAAGCTTTCTTT
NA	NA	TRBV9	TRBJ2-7	CASSVGLDSVSYEQYF	TGTGCCAGCAGCGTCGGGCTCGACAGTGTCTCCTACGAGCAGTACTTC
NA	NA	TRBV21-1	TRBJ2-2	CASSKAKDRGQNGYTGELFF	TGTGCCAGCAGCAAAGCCAAGGACAGGGGGCAAAATGGGTACACCGGGGAGCTGTTTTTT
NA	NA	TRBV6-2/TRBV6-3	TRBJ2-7	CASSYSKIAGKGSRYEQYF	TGTGCCAGCAGTTACTCGAAGATCGCGGGAAAAGGTTCTAGGTACGAGCAGTACTTC
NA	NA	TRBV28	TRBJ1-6	CASQTHAGSPPLPLHF	TGTGCCAGCCAAACGCATGCGGGCAGCCCCCCATTACCCCTCCACTTT
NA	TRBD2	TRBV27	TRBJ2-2	CASTSGSFGGELFF	TGTGCCAGCACAAGCGGGAGTTTTGGCGGGGAGCTGTTTTTT
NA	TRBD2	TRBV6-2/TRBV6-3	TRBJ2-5	CASSYSIDWRAGVGQETQYF	TGTGCCAGCAGTTACTCGATCGATTGGCGGGCGGGAGTTGGGCAAGAGACCCAGTACTTC
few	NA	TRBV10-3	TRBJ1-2	CAISDNPGVYGYTF	TGTGCCATCAGTGATAATCCAGGGGTCTATGGCTACACCTTC